This TCR beta chain was captured in a study of PD-1 blockade in classical Hodgkin lymphoma. The sample holds a few counts of this clone. This CDR3 is built from 15 residues. The germline CDR1 and CDR2 sequences are MGHRA and YSYEKL. V shed 4 bases and J shed 6 bases, with 16 bases lying between them. Every patient relapsed after autologous stem cell transplantation, and brentuximab vedotin exposure varied. Clones were read by immunoSEQ multiplex PCR, and TCRdb kept only the in-frame ones, dropping some. In the table there are 55,000 to 75,000 clones, roughly two thirds of which are singletons. The V call is TRBV4-1, the J call TRBJ1-5; no reliable D call. This material consisted of peripheral blood mononuclear cells (PBMCs), taken before the second cycle of nivolumab. This sequence was found in a human donor with classical Hodgkin lymphoma. In nucleotides, the CDR3 is TGCGCCAGCAGCCTTGCCGGGCCTACGGCTCAGCCCCAGCATTTT. As protein: CASSLAGPTAQPQHF.